This T cell receptor (beta chain) was sequenced during a study of cytomegalovirus exposure and HLA in healthy donors (dated by TCRdb to the late 2010s). In the study overall: A later analysis indicated that the roughly 130 validation repertoires were generated on the platform also employed for the approximately 700 repertoires of the first cohort. The study was designed to test whether signatures of past pathogen exposure could be identified by cataloging public T cell receptors. A separate validation cohort of roughly 130 different subjects was used in addition to the 666-subject first cohort. The study combined high-throughput TCR immunosequencing, statistical association of individual TCRs with disease status, and machine learning to predict cytomegalovirus infection status. General conclusions and limits of the study: The authors suggested that the approach could potentially be generalized to other disease states and immunological phenotypes. Most TCR sequences were observed very rarely across donors, whereas some public TCRs were present in many individuals. Of the cluster scores, 85% to 95% were above 0 in a later analysis, which found that TCRs clustered in the first cohort also tended to co-occur in the 95 to 150 validation repertoires. A later analysis had no HLA typing for the validation cohort, so co-occurrence there was scored across all 130 or so repertoires. The classifier was reported to diagnose cytomegalovirus status with high specificity and sensitivity in both the original and validation cohorts. A total of roughly 160 TCR beta chains were listed by the study as associated with cytomegalovirus. A few of the identified cytomegalovirus-associated TCR beta chains were confirmed in vitro to be specific for cytomegalovirus antigens.

Donors formed part of the validation cohort, which comprised fewer than 150 subjects and was distinct from the first cohort of under 750 subjects. In this sample, this clone turned up once. The specificity of this receptor is unknown. One base away there is no much larger clone; base qualities are not given. Libraries were prepared through the immunoSEQ multiplex PCR assay. On the study's bioinformatics: To diagnose cytomegalovirus status from the catalog of TCR beta chain sequences, a statistical classification framework was built. TCRdb took over this immuneACCESS table, retaining in-frame rearrangements with V and J assigned. Such tables are incomplete; in checked studies, under half of the missing clones stem from an unresolved V gene, and the remainder is unexplained. The D gene and trimming were derived from the DNA, and the V and J assignments and clone size from that table. The sample includes about 150,000 clones, with over 90% observed a single time. 1.5% to 2% of the sample belongs to the ten largest clones.

The CDR1 and CDR2 encoded by the germline V gene (reference sequence) are SEHNR and FQNEAQ. The CDR3 measures 14 amino acids from cysteine to phenylalanine. Kept here is only the CDR3 DNA, which spans 42 bases and is read in frame from base 1. V loses 1 base at its end and J loses 9 bases; junction bases beyond the gene matches: 6. The sequence joins TRBV7-9 to TRBJ2-1, with 7 middle bases fitting TRBD2. This sequence was found in a man aged 18 to 29 in good health and CMV-seropositive. The sample consisted of PBMCs. At the DNA level, the sequence is TGTGCCAGCAGCTTAGGTGGGGGGGTACGTGAGCAGTTCTTC. Its translation reads: CASSLGGGVREQFF.